This is a list of T cell receptor beta chains from one sample in a study of T cells in Graves' hyperthyroidism and ophthalmopathy. TCRdb re-called the multiplex PCR reads through MiXCR, storing one row per CDR3 protein. The repertoire holds 300,000 to 350,000 distinct CDR3 sequences, with approximately 13% as singletons. Specimen: blood. The receptors here all came from a woman aged 25 to 39 with Graves' hyperthyroidism. Both conserved end residues are trimmed from each CDR3. The D gene is left open where the match is weak.

CDR3 protein | V gene | D gene | J gene
ASSEANAADTQY | TRBV2 | - | TRBJ2-3
ASSPPGGKNIQY | TRBV5-8 | - | TRBJ2-4
VSSARSSQGEKLF | TRBV6-1 | - | TRBJ1-4
ASSYLRAAGANVLT | TRBV6-1 | - | TRBJ2-6
ASSRRDRGPYNEQF | TRBV11-1 | TRBD1 | TRBJ2-1
ASSLRGLGEQF | TRBV14 | TRBD1 | TRBJ2-1
AWRVLETQY | TRBV30 | - | TRBJ2-5
ASSLSRGGEQF | TRBV28 | - | TRBJ2-1
ASSQDQRGSGYTDTQY | TRBV4-2 | - | TRBJ2-3
ASSFYSFGTYNEQF | TRBV6-1 | - | TRBJ2-1
ASSVEVRDYGYT | TRBV6-2/TRBV6-3 | - | TRBJ1-2
ASRQPSGSKNEQF | TRBV12-3/TRBV12-4 | TRBD2 | TRBJ2-1
ASSSRTTDTQY | TRBV7-9 | - | TRBJ2-3
ASSAAGVPDTQY | TRBV11-1 | - | TRBJ2-3
ASSLPRSGRGGYT | TRBV28 | - | TRBJ1-2
ASSFPGGPGEQF | TRBV12-3/TRBV12-4 | TRBD2 | TRBJ2-1